This T cell receptor beta chain was obtained from a study of blood T cell repertoires in COVID-19. Study as a whole: Acute-phase and convalescent COVID-19 samples originated in the United States, Italy and Spain. PBMCs, B-cell-depleted T cells, or T cells provided the cDNA or gDNA that made up the material.

Repertoires were generated with immunoSEQ multiplex PCR, while TCRdb's copy carries only in-frame clones and drops some. The sample has 70,000 or so clones; about 90% are singletons. The V gene end was trimmed by 6 bases and the J gene end by 9 bases; junction bases not matched to a gene: 2. The CDR3 has 12 amino acids. CDR1 is MNHEY, CDR2 SMNVEV, per germline (reference sequence). The rearrangement links TRBV27 to TRBJ1-6; TRBD1 matches at 7 bases. Sequencing was performed on peripheral blood. The receptor was derived from a human donor in a cohort sampled during active COVID-19. Written as DNA, the CDR3 is TGTGCCAGCAGGACAGGGTTTTCACCCCTCCACTTT. It encodes CASRTGFSPLHF.